This entry lists 10 T cell receptor beta chains sequenced from one sample in a study of shared clonotypes between healthy human individuals. This table comes from immunoSEQ multiplex PCR, and its TCRdb copy is limited to in-frame clones, with some not included. The sample lists 900,000 to 1,200,000 clones, around 82% occurring once. Sequencing input: memory CD4+ T cells from PBMCs. Indicated subset: CD45RA-negative fraction. These receptors were obtained from a man aged 18-30 years in good health. Some clones in this sample may be carry-over from other donors' samples.

The V and J genes are TRBV7-3 and TRBJ1-1; D ambiguous. The length of the CDR3 is 14 residues. The germline V gene encodes CDR1 SGHTA and CDR2 FQGTGA. V lost 5 bases, J lost 5 bases, and 15 bases lay in between. Here the CDR3 DNA reads TGTGCCAGCAGCCCCCAAAGCATGGGTACTGAAGCTTTCTTT. It encodes CASSPQSMGTEAFF.

This clone was recorded once. This chain uses TRBV28 with TRBJ1-5; tentatively, D is TRBD1 (5 bases). The CDR3 covers 16 residues. The germline CDR1 and CDR2 sequences are MDHEN and SYDVKM. The V and J ends lost 6 bases and 7 bases respectively, with 22 bases between them. CDR3 DNA: TGTGCCAGCAGCTACAACCACGGGGGGGTCGGGCAGCCCCAGCATTTT. Amino acids: CASSYNHGGVGQPQHF. Based on the CDR3 plus reference TRBV28 and TRBJ1-5, the full variable domain is DVKVTQSSRYLVKRTGEKVFLECVQDMDHENMFWYRQDPGLGLRLIYFSYDVKMKEKGDIPEGYSVSREKKERFSLILESASTNQTSMYLCASSYNHGGVGQPQHFGDGTRLSIL.

This clone is a singleton in its sample. This sequence may be a read error, since a much larger clone differs from it by one base. The same CDR3 arises from other DNA sequences in this sample as well. The chain combines TRBV29-1 with TRBJ2-2; D remains ambiguous. CDR1 SQVTM and CDR2 ANQGSEA come from the germline V gene. CDR3 size: 16 residues. Trimming left V 6 bases short and J 1 base short, with 18 bases between. The CDR3: CSVAVAALRNTGELFF. CDR3 in DNA: TGCAGCGTCGCGGTGGCGGCCCTGAGGAACACCGGGGAGCTGTTTTTT.

CDR3 coding DNA: TGCGCCAGCAGCCCACAGCAAGGAGGGCGCCAGGCGTATGGCTACACCTTC. Its protein is CASSPQQGGRQAYGYTF. V and J are TRBV4-1 and TRBJ1-2; no firm D call. Germline CDR1 MGHRA, CDR2 YSYEKL. The CDR3 contains 17 residues. Trimming removed 4 bases from V and 5 bases from J, with 23 bases in between.

This clone is a singleton in its sample. The CDR3 coding sequence is TGCGCCAGCAGCCTGACTAGCGGGAGGGCCGGAAGCACAGATACGCAGTATTTT. Its protein product is CASSLTSGRAGSTDTQYF. This chain links TRBV5-1 with TRBJ2-3; 14 bases line up with TRBD2. Per the germline V gene, CDR1 is SGHRS and CDR2 is YFSETQ. V trimming: 4 bases; J trimming: 0 bases; junction bases outside the gene matches: 7. The CDR3 is 18 residues long. The entire variable domain, with the rest obtained from reference TRBV5-1 and TRBJ2-3, is as follows: KAGVTQTPRYLIKTRGQQVTLSCSPISGHRSVSWYQQTPGQGLQFLFEYFSETQRNKGNFPGRFSGRQFSNSRSEMNVSTLELGDSALYLCASSLTSGRAGSTDTQYFGPGTRLTVL.

This clone was recorded once. The chain couples TRBV5-4 to TRBJ2-5; tentatively, D is TRBD2 (6 bases). There are 14 residues in the CDR3. V lost 4 bases, J lost 2 bases, and 12 bases lay in between. In germline, CDR1 is SGHNT, CDR2 YYREEE (reference sequence). The CDR3 sequence is CASSPRGRQETQYF. The CDR3 nucleotides read TGTGCCAGCAGCCCCCGGGGGAGGCAAGAGACCCAGTACTTC. Drawing the rest from reference TRBV5-4 and TRBJ2-5, the complete variable domain is ETGVTQSPTHLIKTRGQQVTLRCSSQSGHNTVSWYQQALGQGPQFIFQYYREEENGRGNFPPRFSGLQFPNYSSELNVNALELDDSALYLCASSPRGRQETQYFGPGTRLLVL.

This clone was counted between two and nine times. The chain links TRBV5-1 to TRBJ1-4; the match to TRBD1 covers 8 bases. The CDR3 totals 14 residues. The trim removed 4 bases at V and 7 bases at J, leaving 6 bases unmatched. From germline, CDR1 is SGHRS and CDR2 YFSETQ. The CDR3 nucleotides are TGCGCCAGCAGCCAAGACAGGGGAGGTGAAAAACTGTTTTTT. Protein: CASSQDRGGEKLFF.

The sample holds many counts of this clone. V is TRBV7-6 and J is TRBJ2-1; 11 positions match TRBD2. V lost 5 bases and J lost 2; bases outside the gene matches: 2. This CDR3 region has 15 residues. CDR1 and CDR2 from the germline V gene are SGHVS and FNYEAQ. CDR3 in DNA: TGTGCCAGCAGCCAACTAGCGGGGGCCTACAATGAGCAGTTCTTC. Its translation: CASSQLAGAYNEQFF.

The chain recombines TRBV20-1 with TRBJ2-7; D is undetermined. This CDR3 has 11 amino acids. CDR1 and CDR2 from the germline V gene are DFQATT and SNEGSKA (reference sequence). V was trimmed by 3 bases and J by 3 bases, leaving 6 bases between them. CDR3 nucleotide sequence: TGCAGTGCTAGGCCATACTACGAGCAGTACTTC. Protein: CSARPYYEQYF.

The rearrangement joins TRBV7-2 to TRBJ1-4; 9 bases agree with TRBD1. Germline V gives CDR1 SGHTA, CDR2 FQGNSA. The CDR3 is 16 amino acids. The junction had 14 bases not matched to a gene; V was cut back by 5 bases and J by 10 bases. The CDR3 coding sequence is TGTGCCAGCAGCACAACTGTTCGGGACAGGGAAGGAAAACTGTTTTTT. Translated, it gives CASSTTVRDREGKLFF.